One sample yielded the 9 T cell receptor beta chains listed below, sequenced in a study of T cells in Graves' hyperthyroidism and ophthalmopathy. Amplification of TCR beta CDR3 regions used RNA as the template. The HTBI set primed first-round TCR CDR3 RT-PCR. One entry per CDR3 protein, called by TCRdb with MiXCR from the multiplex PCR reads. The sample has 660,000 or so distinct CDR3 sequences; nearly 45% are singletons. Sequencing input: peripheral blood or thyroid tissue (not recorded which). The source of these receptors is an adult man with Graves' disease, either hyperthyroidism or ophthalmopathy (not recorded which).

CDR3 coding DNA: TGTGCCAGCAGCTTCCGGGACAGGGGGAGGCGGAAACTGTTTTTT. Translating gives CASSFRDRGRRKLFF. The chain recombines TRBV7-9 with TRBJ1-4; 11 nucleotides match TRBD1. Per germline, CDR1 SEHNR and CDR2 FQNEAQ (reference sequence). The J segment lost 11 bases and the V segment lost 3 bases, leaving 8 bases of the junction unmatched. The CDR3 is 15 amino acids. Combining the CDR3 with reference TRBV7-9 and TRBJ1-4 gives the whole variable domain DTGVSQNPRHKITKRGQNVTFRCDPISEHNRLYWYRQTLGQGPEFLTYFQNEAQLEKSRLLSDRFSAERPKGSFSTLEIQRTEQGDSAMYLCASSFRDRGRRKLFFGSGTQLSVL.

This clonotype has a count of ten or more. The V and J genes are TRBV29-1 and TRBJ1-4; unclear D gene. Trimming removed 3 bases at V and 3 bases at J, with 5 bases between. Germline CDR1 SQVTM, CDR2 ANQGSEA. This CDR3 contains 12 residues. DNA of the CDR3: TGCAGCGTTGAGGGATCTAATGAAAAACTGTTTTTT. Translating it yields CSVEGSNEKLFF.

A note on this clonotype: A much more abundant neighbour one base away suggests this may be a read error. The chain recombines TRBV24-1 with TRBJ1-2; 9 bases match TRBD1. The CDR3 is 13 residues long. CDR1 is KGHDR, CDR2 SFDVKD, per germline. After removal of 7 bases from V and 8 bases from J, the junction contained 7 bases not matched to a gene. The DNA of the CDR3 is TGTGCCACCAGGGGACAGGGCCTGGAAGGCTACACCTTC. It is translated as CATRGQGLEGYTF.

CDR3 DNA: TGTGCCAGCAGTCCACTAGCGTGGGAGCAGTACTTC. Its translation: CASSPLAWEQYF. The V and J genes are TRBV27 and TRBJ2-7; 7 bases fit TRBD2. Germline values: CDR1 MNHEY, CDR2 SMNVEV (reference sequence). Trimming cost V 5 bases and J 7 bases; bases outside gene matches: 5. This CDR3 comprises 12 residues.

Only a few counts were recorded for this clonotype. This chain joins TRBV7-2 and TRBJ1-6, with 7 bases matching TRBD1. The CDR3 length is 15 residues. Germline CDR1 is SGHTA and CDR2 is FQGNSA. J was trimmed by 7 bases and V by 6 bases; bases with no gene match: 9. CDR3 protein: CASSYLTGPNSPLHF. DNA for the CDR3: TGTGCCAGCAGTTACCTGACAGGGCCCAATTCACCCCTCCACTTT.

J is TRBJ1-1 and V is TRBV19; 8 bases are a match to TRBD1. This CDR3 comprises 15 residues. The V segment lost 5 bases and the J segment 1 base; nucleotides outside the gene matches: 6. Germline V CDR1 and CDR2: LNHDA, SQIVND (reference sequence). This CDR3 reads CASSPWDRRNTEAFF. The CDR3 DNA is TGTGCCAGTAGTCCCTGGGACAGGAGGAACACTGAAGCTTTCTTT.

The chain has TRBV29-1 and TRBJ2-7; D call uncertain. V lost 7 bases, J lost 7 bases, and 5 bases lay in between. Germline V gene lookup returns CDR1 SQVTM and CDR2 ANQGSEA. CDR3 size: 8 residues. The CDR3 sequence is CSGLEQYF. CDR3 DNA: TGCAGCGGGTTGGAGCAGTACTTC.

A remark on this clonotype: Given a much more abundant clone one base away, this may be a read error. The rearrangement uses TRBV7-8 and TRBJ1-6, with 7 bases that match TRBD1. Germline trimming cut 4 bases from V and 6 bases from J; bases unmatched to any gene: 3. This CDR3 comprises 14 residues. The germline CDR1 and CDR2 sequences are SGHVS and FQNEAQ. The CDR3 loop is CASSWGQSNSPLHF. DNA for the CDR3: TGTGCCAGCAGCTGGGGACAGAGTAATTCACCCCTCCACTTT. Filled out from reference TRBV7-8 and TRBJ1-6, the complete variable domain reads GAGVSQSPRYKVAKRGQDVALRCDPISGHVSLFWYQQALGQGPEFLTYFQNEAQLDKSGLPSDRFFAERPEGSVSTLKIQRTQQEDSAVYLCASSWGQSNSPLHFGNGTRLTVT.

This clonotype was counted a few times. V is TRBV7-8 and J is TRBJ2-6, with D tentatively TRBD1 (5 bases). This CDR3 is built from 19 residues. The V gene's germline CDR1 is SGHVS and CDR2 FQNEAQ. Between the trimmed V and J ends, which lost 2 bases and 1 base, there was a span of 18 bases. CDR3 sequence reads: CASSLRGWGRPSGANVLTF. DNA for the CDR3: TGTGCCAGCAGCTTAAGAGGATGGGGCAGACCTTCTGGGGCCAACGTCCTGACTTTC.